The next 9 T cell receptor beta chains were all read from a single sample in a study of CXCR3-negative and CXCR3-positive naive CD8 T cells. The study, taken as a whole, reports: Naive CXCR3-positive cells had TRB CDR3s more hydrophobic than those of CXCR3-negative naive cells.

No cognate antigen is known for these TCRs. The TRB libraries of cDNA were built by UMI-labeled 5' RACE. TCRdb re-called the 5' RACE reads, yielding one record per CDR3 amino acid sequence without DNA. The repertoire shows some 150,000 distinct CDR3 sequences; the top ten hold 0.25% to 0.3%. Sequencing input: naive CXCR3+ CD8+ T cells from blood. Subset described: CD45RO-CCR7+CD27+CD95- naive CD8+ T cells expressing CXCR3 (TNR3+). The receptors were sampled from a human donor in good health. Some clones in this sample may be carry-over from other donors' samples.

The CDR3 sequence: CATSRTGGSNQPQHF. The rearrangement uses TRBV15 and TRBJ1-5; without DNA, the TCRdb call of TRBD1 cannot be checked. This CDR3 is 15 amino acids long. Germline CDR1 is LNHNV and CDR2 is YYDKDF (reference sequence).

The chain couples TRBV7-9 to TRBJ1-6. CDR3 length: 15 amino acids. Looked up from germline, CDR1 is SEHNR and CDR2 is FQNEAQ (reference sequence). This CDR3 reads CASSPRTPNNSPLHF.

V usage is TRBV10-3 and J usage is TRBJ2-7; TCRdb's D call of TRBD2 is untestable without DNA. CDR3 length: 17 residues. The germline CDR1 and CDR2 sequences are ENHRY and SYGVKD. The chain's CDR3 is CAISSGAPAGGQYEQYF.

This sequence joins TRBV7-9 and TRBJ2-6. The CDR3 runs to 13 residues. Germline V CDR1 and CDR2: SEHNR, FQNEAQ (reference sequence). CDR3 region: CASTSGGGNVLTF. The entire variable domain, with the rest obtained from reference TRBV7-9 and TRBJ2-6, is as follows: DTGVSQNPRHKITKRGQNVTFRCDPISEHNRLYWYRQTLGQGPEFLTYFQNEAQLEKSRLLSDRFSAERPKGSFSTLEIQRTEQGDSAMYLCASTSGGGNVLTFGAGSRLTVL.

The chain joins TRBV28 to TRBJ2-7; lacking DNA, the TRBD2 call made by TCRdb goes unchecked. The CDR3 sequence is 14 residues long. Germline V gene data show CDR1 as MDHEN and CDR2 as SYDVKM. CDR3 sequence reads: CASSLRASGFEQYF. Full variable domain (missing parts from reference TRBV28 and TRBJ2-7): DVKVTQSSRYLVKRTGEKVFLECVQDMDHENMFWYRQDPGLGLRLIYFSYDVKMKEKGDIPEGYSVSREKKERFSLILESASTNQTSMYLCASSLRASGFEQYFGPGTRLTVT.

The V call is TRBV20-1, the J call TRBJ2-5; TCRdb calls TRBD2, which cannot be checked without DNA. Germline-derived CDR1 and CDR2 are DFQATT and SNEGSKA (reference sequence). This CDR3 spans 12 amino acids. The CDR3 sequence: CSALAAKETQYF.

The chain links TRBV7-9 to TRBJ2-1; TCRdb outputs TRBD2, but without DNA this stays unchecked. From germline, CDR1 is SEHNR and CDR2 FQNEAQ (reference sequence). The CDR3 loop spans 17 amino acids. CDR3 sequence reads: CASSLASGTSGIDEQFF. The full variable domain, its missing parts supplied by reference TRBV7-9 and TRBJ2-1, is DTGVSQNPRHKITKRGQNVTFRCDPISEHNRLYWYRQTLGQGPEFLTYFQNEAQLEKSRLLSDRFSAERPKGSFSTLEIQRTEQGDSAMYLCASSLASGTSGIDEQFFGPGTRLTVL.

CDR3 amino acids: CASSLNRNEQFF. V is TRBV27 and J is TRBJ2-1. CDR1 is MNHEY and CDR2 is SMNVEV in the germline V gene (reference sequence). The length of the CDR3 is 12 residues.

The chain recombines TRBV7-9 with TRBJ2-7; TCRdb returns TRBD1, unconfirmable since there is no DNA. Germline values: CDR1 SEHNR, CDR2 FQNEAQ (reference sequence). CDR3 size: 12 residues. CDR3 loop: CASSRGASEQYF.